The clone carrying this T cell receptor (beta chain) showed up just once. No antigen is known for it. Evenly divided among several immunoSEQ plates was the genomic DNA of each subset. Sequencing was performed with immunoSEQ multiplex PCR; in TCRdb, only in-frame clones are kept and a portion is missing. The sample has about 2.5 million clones, roughly 92% seen once. This specimen belongs to a study of shared clonotypes between healthy human individuals. On the study more broadly: Those who served as donors were two women and three men between the ages of 18 and 49. CD8 memory received one plate per donor, CD8 naive two, CD4 memory three and CD4 naive three. General study results and limits: The study generally estimated greater richness for naive than memory subsets.

Per germline, CDR1 SGHRS and CDR2 YFSETQ. The V gene lost 0 bases and the J gene lost 2 bases, with 10 bases spanning the gap. The CDR3 is made up of 15 amino acids. The TCR sequence derives from a man aged 18 to 30 in good health. Some clones in this sample may be carry-over from other donors' samples. J is TRBJ2-3 and V is TRBV5-1, with D possibly TRBD1 on 6 matching bases. Sequenced input: naive CD4+ T cells from PBMCs. The subset denotes: CD45RA+ positively selected. CDR3 sequence: CASSLATGNTDTQYF. As DNA, the CDR3 is TGCGCCAGCAGCTTGGCAACAGGGAACACAGATACGCAGTATTTT.